This TCR beta chain was captured in a study of shared clonotypes between healthy human individuals. For the study at large: Each donor's CD8 memory used one plate, CD8 naive two, each CD4 subset three.

Details on this clone: Its antigen remains unidentified.

Per the germline V gene, CDR1 is MGHRA and CDR2 is YSYEKL. V dropped 0 bases and J dropped 11 bases, with 11 bases sitting between them. This CDR3 comprises 13 residues. This table comes from immunoSEQ multiplex PCR, and its TCRdb copy is limited to in-frame clones, with some not included. The table lists about 2,500,000 clones, 90% to 95% of them singletons. General study findings and limits: Compared with memory subsets, naive subsets generally had larger estimated richness.

Researchers partitioned CD4+ cells into CD45RA+ naive and CD45RA-negative memory subsets. This sequence was found in a man aged 18 to 30 in good health. The chain has TRBV4-1 and TRBJ2-1; D gene uncertain. Sequencing was performed on naive CD4+ T cells sorted from blood. The sample's subset: CD45RA+ positively selected. The DNA for the CDR3 is TGCGCCAGCAGCCAAGAATCCACCCGGAAGCAGTTCTTC. This gives the protein CASSQESTRKQFF.